The TCR beta chain under discussion was sequenced for a study of cytomegalovirus exposure and HLA in healthy donors. The study's findings and limits: Accurate prediction of HLA-A and HLA-B alleles (for most subjects) was reportedly achieved from TCR beta sequences.

A word on this clone: The antigen remains unidentified.

V gave up 10 bases and J gave up 4 bases; unmatched junction bases: 9. CDR1 and CDR2 (germline): MNHEY, SVGAGI. This CDR3 contains 14 residues. 60 Vbeta and 13 Jbeta primers were used in PCR. Assay: immunoSEQ multiplex PCR; the TCRdb copy retains only in-frame clones and omits some. The sample includes more than 80,000 clones, more than 65% of them seen just once. The source is a human donor in good health. V usage is TRBV6-5 and J usage is TRBJ1-2, with 10 bases matching TRBD1. The sequenced material came from PBMCs. Here the CDR3 reads CAIQGDRGVYGYTF. In DNA form, the CDR3 reads TGTGCCATCCAGGGGGACAGGGGAGTCTATGGCTACACCTTC.